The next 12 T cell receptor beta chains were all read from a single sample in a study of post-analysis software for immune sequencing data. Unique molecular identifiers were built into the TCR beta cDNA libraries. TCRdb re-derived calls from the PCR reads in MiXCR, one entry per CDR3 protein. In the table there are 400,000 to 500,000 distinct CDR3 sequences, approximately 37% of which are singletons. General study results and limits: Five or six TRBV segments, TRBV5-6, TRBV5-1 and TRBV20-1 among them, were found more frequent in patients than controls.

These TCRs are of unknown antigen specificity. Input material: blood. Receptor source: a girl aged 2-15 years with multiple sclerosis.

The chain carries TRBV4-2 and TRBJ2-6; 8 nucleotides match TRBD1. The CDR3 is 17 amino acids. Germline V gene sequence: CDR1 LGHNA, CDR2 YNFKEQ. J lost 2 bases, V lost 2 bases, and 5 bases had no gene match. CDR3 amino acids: CASSQQGALTGANVLTF. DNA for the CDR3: TGTGCCAGCAGCCAACAGGGGGCGCTGACTGGGGCCAACGTCCTGACTTTC.

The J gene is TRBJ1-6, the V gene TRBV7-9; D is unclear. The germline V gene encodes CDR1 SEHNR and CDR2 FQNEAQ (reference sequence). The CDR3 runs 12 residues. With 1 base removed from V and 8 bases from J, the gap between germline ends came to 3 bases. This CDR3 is CASSLVHSPLHF. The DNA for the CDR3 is TGTGCCAGCAGCTTAGTTCATTCACCCCTCCACTTT. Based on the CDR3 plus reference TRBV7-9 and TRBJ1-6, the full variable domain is DTGVSQNPRHKITKRGQNVTFRCDPISEHNRLYWYRQTLGQGPEFLTYFQNEAQLEKSRLLSDRFSAERPKGSFSTLEIQRTEQGDSAMYLCASSLVHSPLHFGNGTRLTVT.

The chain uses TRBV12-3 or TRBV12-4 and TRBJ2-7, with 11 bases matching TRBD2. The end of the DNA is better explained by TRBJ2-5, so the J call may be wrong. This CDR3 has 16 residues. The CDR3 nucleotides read TGTGCCAGCAGTTTCGGGACTAGCGGTCCTCGGGAGACCCAGTACTTC. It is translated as CASSFGTSGPRETQYF.

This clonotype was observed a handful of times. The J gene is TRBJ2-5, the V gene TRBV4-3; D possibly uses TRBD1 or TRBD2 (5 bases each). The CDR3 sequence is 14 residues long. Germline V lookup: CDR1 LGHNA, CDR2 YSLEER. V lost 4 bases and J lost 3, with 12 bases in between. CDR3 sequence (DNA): TGCGCCAGCAGCCCAAGGACACTAGAAGAGACCCAGTACTTC. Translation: CASSPRTLEETQYF.

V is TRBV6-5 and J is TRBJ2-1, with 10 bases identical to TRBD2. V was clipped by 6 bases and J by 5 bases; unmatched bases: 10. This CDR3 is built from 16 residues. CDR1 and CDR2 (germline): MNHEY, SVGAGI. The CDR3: CASSLIASGRDNEQFF. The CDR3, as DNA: TGTGCCAGCAGCCTGATCGCTAGCGGGAGAGACAATGAGCAGTTCTTC.

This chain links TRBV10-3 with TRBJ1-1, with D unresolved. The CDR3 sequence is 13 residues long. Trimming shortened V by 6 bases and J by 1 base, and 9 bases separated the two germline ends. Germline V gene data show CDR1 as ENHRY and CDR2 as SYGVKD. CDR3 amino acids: CAISDQWNTEAFF. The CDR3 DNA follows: TGTGCCATCAGCGACCAGTGGAACACTGAAGCTTTCTTT.

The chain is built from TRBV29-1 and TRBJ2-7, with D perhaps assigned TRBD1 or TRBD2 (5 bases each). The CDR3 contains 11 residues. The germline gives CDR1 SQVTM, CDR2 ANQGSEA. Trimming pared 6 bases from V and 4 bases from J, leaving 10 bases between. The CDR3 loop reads CSVRGRYEQYF. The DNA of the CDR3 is TGCAGCGTCCGGGGACGATACGAGCAGTACTTC.

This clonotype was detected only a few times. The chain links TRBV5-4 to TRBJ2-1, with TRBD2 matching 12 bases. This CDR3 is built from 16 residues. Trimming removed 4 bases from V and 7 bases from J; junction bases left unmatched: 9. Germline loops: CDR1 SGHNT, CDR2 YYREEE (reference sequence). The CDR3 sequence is CASSQRLAGVLNEQFF. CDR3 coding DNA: TGTGCCAGCAGCCAACGACTAGCGGGAGTATTGAATGAGCAGTTCTTC. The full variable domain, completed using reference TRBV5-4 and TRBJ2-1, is ETGVTQSPTHLIKTRGQQVTLRCSSQSGHNTVSWYQQALGQGPQFIFQYYREEENGRGNFPPRFSGLQFPNYSSELNVNALELDDSALYLCASSQRLAGVLNEQFFGPGTRLTVL.

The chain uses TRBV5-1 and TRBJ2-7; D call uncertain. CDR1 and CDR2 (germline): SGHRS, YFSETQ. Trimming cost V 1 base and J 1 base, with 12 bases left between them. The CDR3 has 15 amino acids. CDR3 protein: CASSLTQHPSYEQYF. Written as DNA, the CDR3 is TGCGCCAGCAGCTTGACGCAACATCCATCCTACGAGCAGTACTTC.

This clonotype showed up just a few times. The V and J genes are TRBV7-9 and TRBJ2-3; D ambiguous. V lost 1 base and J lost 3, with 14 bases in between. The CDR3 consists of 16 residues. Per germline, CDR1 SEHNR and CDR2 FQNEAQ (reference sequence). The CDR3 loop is CASSLVHRYPTDTQYF. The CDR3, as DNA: TGTGCCAGCAGCTTAGTCCACCGGTATCCGACAGATACGCAGTATTTT.

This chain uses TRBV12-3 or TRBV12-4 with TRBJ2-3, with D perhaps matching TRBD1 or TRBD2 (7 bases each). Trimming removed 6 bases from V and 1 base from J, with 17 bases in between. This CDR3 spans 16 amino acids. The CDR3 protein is CASREYRGGGTDTQYF. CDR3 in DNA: TGTGCCAGCAGGGAATACAGGGGAGGGGGCACAGATACGCAGTATTTT.

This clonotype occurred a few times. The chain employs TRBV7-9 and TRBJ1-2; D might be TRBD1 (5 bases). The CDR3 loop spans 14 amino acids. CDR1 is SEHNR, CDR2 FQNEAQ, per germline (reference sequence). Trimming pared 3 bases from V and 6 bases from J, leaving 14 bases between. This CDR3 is CASSLDNPRDGYTF. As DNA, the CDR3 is TGTGCCAGCAGCTTGGACAATCCTCGGGATGGCTACACCTTC.